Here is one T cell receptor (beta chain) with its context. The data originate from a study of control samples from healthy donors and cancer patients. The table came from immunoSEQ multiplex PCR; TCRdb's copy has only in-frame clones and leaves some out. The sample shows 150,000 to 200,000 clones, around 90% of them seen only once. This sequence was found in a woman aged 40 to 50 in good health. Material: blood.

In DNA form, the CDR3 reads TGTGCCAGCTCACCACGAGCGTCCGAGGATACGCAGTATTTT. It codes for CASSPRASEDTQYF. The V and J genes are TRBV18 and TRBJ2-3; D not resolved. Trimming took off 1 base at V and 6 bases at J, with 11 bases between the two ends. Germline CDR1 KGHSH, CDR2 LQKENI. The CDR3 contains 14 residues.